These 30 T cell receptor beta chains originate from one sample sequenced in a study of blood T cell repertoires in COVID-19 (dated by TCRdb to about 2020). The library was prepared using the immunoSEQ multiplex PCR assay. Sourced from immuneACCESS, this table was stored by TCRdb with only in-frame sequences that have V and J called. A share of the clones is absent; for the studies checked, an unresolved V gene accounts for under half, and the remainder has no known explanation. The sample records 200,000 or so clones, 70% to 90% of which are singletons. The ten most abundant clones make up 5.9% of the sample. Sequences were obtained from peripheral blood. The receptors shown here come from a man at least 80 years old with acute or convalescent COVID-19.

The rearrangement uses TRBV19 and TRBJ1-4, with a possible D match to TRBD1 (5 bases). The CDR3 is 14 amino acids. V lost 7 bases and J lost 1, with 10 bases in between. Germline loops: CDR1 LNHDA, CDR2 SQIVND (reference sequence). The CDR3 DNA is TGTGCCAGTACACCCGGGGGAACTAATGAAAAACTGTTTTTT. It encodes CASTPGGTNEKLFF. Variable domain in full (rest from reference TRBV19 and TRBJ1-4): DGGITQSPKYLFRKEGQNVTLSCEQNLNHDAMYWYRQDPGQGLRLIYYSQIVNDFQKGDIAEGYSVSREKKESFPLTVTSAQKNPTAFYLCASTPGGTNEKLFFGSGTQLSVL.

The chain has TRBV5-1 and TRBJ1-5; the match to TRBD1 covers 8 bases. The CDR3 covers 15 residues. V shed 4 bases, J shed 5 bases, and the junction held 8 bases outside the gene matches. Germline V gene data show CDR1 as SGHRS and CDR2 as YFSETQ. CDR3 nucleotide sequence: TGCGCCAGCAGCCAAGGACAGGGACCCCATCAGCCCCAGCATTTT. It translates to CASSQGQGPHQPQHF.

This clone has more than one count but fewer than ten. CDR3 nucleotide sequence: TGCGCCAGCAGAAGAGGGTTAGCTGGGGCCAACGTCCTGACTTTC. It codes for CASRRGLAGANVLTF. The rearrangement joins TRBV5-1 to TRBJ2-6, with D maybe TRBD2 (5 bases). The germline CDR1 and CDR2 sequences are SGHRS and YFSETQ. The CDR3 runs to 15 residues. V was trimmed by 5 bases and J by 2 bases, leaving 11 bases between them.

The chain recombines TRBV28 with TRBJ2-7, with a weak D call TRBD2 (6 bases). Deletions cut 6 bases from V and 4 bases from J, with 13 bases between. The CDR3 is 13 amino acids. Germline V lookup: CDR1 MDHEN, CDR2 SYDVKM. The CDR3 region has the DNA TGTGCCAGCAGCCACCCCGGGAGATACGAGCAGTACTTC. This encodes CASSHPGRYEQYF.

This rearrangement joins TRBV15 to TRBJ2-3; the match to TRBD2 covers 10 bases. The J segment lost 3 bases and the V segment lost 1 base, leaving 4 bases of the junction unmatched. The CDR3 totals 16 residues. CDR1 LNHNV and CDR2 YYDKDF come from the germline V gene (reference sequence). The CDR3 here is CATSRVSGRSTDTQYF. In nucleotides, the CDR3 is TGTGCCACCAGCAGAGTTAGCGGGAGGTCTACAGATACGCAGTATTTT.

The rearrangement joins TRBV7-9 to TRBJ2-7; weak D call: TRBD2 (6 bases). CDR3 length equals 14 residues. Germline V gene data show CDR1 as SEHNR and CDR2 as FQNEAQ (reference sequence). V gave up 1 base and J gave up 7 bases, with 14 bases separating them. CDR3 amino acids: CASSLGVGGREQYV. The DNA for the CDR3 is TGTGCCAGCAGCTTAGGAGTGGGGGGTCGGGAGCAGTACGTC.

CDR3 nucleotides: TGTGCCAGCAGTGTGGTTATGACTAGCGGGAGTGGATTGGTGGAGACCCAGTACTTC. It specifies CASSVVMTSGSGLVETQYF. The chain recombines TRBV6-1 with TRBJ2-5; TRBD2 agrees at 12 bases. With V trimmed by 4 bases and J by 5 bases, 17 bases remained unmatched. The CDR3 runs 19 residues. Germline CDR1 and CDR2: MNHNS and SASEGT.

The chain joins TRBV5-8 to TRBJ2-1, with D possibly TRBD2 on 6 matching bases. The germline V gene encodes CDR1 SGHTS and CDR2 YDEGEE. Trimming cost V 0 bases and J 10 bases, with 17 bases left between them. This CDR3 has 15 amino acids. This chain's CDR3 is CASSLVGRRVREQFF. The CDR3 coding sequence is TGTGCCAGCAGCTTGGTCGGGAGAAGAGTGAGGGAGCAGTTCTTC.

The chain uses TRBV19 and TRBJ2-6, with D possibly being TRBD1 (5 bases). The CDR3 has 17 amino acids. V gave up 4 bases and J gave up 0 bases, with 13 bases separating them. From germline, CDR1 is LNHDA and CDR2 SQIVND (reference sequence). This CDR3 reads CASSKTRATSGANVLTF. CDR3 nucleotide sequence: TGTGCCAGTAGTAAGACCAGGGCCACCTCTGGGGCCAACGTCCTGACTTTC. Supplemented by reference TRBV19 and TRBJ2-6, the full variable domain reads DGGITQSPKYLFRKEGQNVTLSCEQNLNHDAMYWYRQDPGQGLRLIYYSQIVNDFQKGDIAEGYSVSREKKESFPLTVTSAQKNPTAFYLCASSKTRATSGANVLTFGAGSRLTVL.

This chain links TRBV29-1 with TRBJ2-6; 7 bases are shared with TRBD1. The V segment lost 6 bases and the J segment 2 bases; nucleotides outside the gene matches: 4. The germline gives CDR1 SQVTM, CDR2 ANQGSEA. The CDR3 length is 14 residues. The CDR3 is CSVGTGAGANVLTF. CDR3 coding DNA: TGCAGCGTGGGTACAGGGGCTGGGGCCAACGTCCTGACTTTC. Full variable domain (outside the CDR3, taken from reference TRBV29-1 and TRBJ2-6): SAVISQKPSRDICQRGTSLTIQCQVDSQVTMMFWYRQQPGQSLTLIATANQGSEATYESGFVIDKFPISRPNLTFSTLTVSNMSPEDSSIYLCSVGTGAGANVLTFGAGSRLTVL.

DNA of the CDR3: TGTGCCACCAGTGATTCAGACAGGGGGAACACCGGGGAGCTGTTTTTT. This encodes CATSDSDRGNTGELFF. V gene TRBV24-1 combines with J gene TRBJ2-2; TRBD1 matches at 8 bases. V was pared by 2 bases and J by 1 base, with 2 bases of the junction left unmatched. The CDR3 consists of 16 residues. Germline CDR1 reads KGHDR; CDR2 reads SFDVKD.

The rearrangement joins TRBV13 to TRBJ2-7; D unclear. Germline V gene sequence: CDR1 PRHDT, CDR2 FYEKMQ (reference sequence). There are 12 residues in the CDR3. Trimming shortened V by 5 bases and J by 3 bases, and 8 bases separated the two germline ends. CDR3 sequence: CASSKQSYEQYV. In nucleotides, the CDR3 is TGTGCCAGCAGCAAACAGAGCTACGAGCAGTACGTC.

The chain employs TRBV1 and TRBJ2-4; no DNA check was done on the table's D call, TRBD2. TRBV1 is labeled a pseudogene. The CDR3 spans 17 residues. This chain's CDR3 is CTSSQAPLAGGKNIQYF. CDR3 sequence (DNA): TGCACCAGCAGCCAAGCTCCCCTAGCGGGAGGGAAAAACATTCAGTACTTC.

This clone came up once. The chain combines TRBV6-5 with TRBJ1-6; weak D call: TRBD1 (5 bases). This CDR3 is built from 14 residues. CDR1 is MNHEY, CDR2 SVGAGI, per germline. The germline V and J ends were trimmed by 6 bases and 5 bases, with 11 bases remaining between them. The DNA for the CDR3 is TGTGCCAGCAGGCGGGGACGGGATAATTCACCCCTCCACTTT. Residues: CASRRGRDNSPLHF.

The chain couples TRBV10-3 to TRBJ2-7, with TRBD2 matching 7 bases. From germline, CDR1 is ENHRY and CDR2 SYGVKD. The CDR3 covers 15 residues. The V segment lost 10 bases and the J segment 0 bases; nucleotides outside the gene matches: 12. The CDR3 region has the DNA TGTGCCACGAGGCTTCAAGGCGGGAGCTCCTACGAGCAGTACGTC. This gives the protein CATRLQGGSSYEQYV.

This clone was found a few times. This chain connects TRBV7-8 to TRBJ1-4; D is perhaps TRBD1 (6 bases). The CDR3 consists of 16 residues. V was clipped by 5 bases and J by 8 bases, with 21 bases between them. Looked up from germline, CDR1 is SGHVS and CDR2 is FQNEAQ. CDR3 in amino acids: CASSPRVHGTGEKLFF. In DNA form, the CDR3 reads TGTGCCAGCAGCCCGAGGGTTCACGGAACAGGGGAAAAACTGTTTTTT.

The V and J genes are TRBV19 and TRBJ1-1; weak D call: TRBD1 (5 bases). The CDR3 runs 12 residues. The germline V gene encodes CDR1 LNHDA and CDR2 SQIVND (reference sequence). V was pared by 5 bases and J by 5 bases, with 9 bases between. For the CDR3, the DNA is TGTGCCAGTAGTTGGGGGGGGACTGAAGCTTTCTTT. It encodes CASSWGGTEAFF.

The chain carries TRBV29-1 and TRBJ1-5; D is unresolved. The CDR3 length is 13 residues. Trimming took 4 bases from V and 2 from J, leaving 9 bases between them. The germline gives CDR1 SQVTM, CDR2 ANQGSEA. The CDR3 DNA reads TGCAGCGTTGGTCTGGCGGGCAATCAGCCCCAGCATTTT. Its protein is CSVGLAGNQPQHF.

The J gene is TRBJ2-3, the V gene TRBV4-1, with D perhaps TRBD2 (6 bases). The length of the CDR3 is 15 residues. Germline V gene sequence: CDR1 MGHRA, CDR2 YSYEKL. V was clipped by 4 bases and J by 4 bases, with 15 bases between them. The CDR3 loop reads CASSLPGREADTQYF. CDR3 in DNA: TGCGCCAGCAGCCTTCCGGGGCGGGAAGCAGATACGCAGTATTTT.

The chain has TRBV9 and TRBJ2-3, with TRBD2 identical over 13 bases. V lost 0 bases to trimming and J lost 7 bases; unmatched junction nucleotides: 2. This CDR3 spans 15 amino acids. Germline CDR1 SGDLS, CDR2 YYNGEE. For the CDR3, the DNA is TGTGCCAGCAGCGTAGTTGGGACTAGCGGGAATACGCAGTATTTT. As protein: CASSVVGTSGNTQYF.

V gene TRBV9 combines with J gene TRBJ1-5; the D gene is possibly TRBD1 (5 bases). V was clipped by 0 bases and J by 6 bases, with 13 bases between them. This CDR3 comprises 15 residues. In germline, CDR1 is SGDLS, CDR2 YYNGEE. CDR3 region: CASSVAKGVSQPQHF. The CDR3 DNA sequence: TGTGCCAGCAGCGTAGCCAAAGGGGTTAGTCAGCCCCAGCATTTT.

This chain connects TRBV10-3 to TRBJ2-5; D is possibly TRBD2 (6 bases). Trimming left V 0 bases short and J 2 bases short, with 13 bases between. The CDR3 consists of 16 residues. Germline CDR1 is ENHRY and CDR2 is SYGVKD. The CDR3 loop reads CAISESGLRDQETQYF. CDR3 nucleotides: TGTGCCATCAGTGAGTCGGGACTCCGGGATCAAGAGACCCAGTACTTC.

V and J are TRBV2 and TRBJ2-4, with D tentatively TRBD1 (5 bases). CDR1 is SNHLY, CDR2 FYNNEI, per germline. V was pared by 3 bases and J by 4 bases, with 7 bases between. The CDR3 has 13 residues. CDR3 sequence (DNA): TGTGCCAGCAGTGACAGGGTTAAAAACATTCAGTACTTC. Encoded protein: CASSDRVKNIQYF.

This clone was seen only once. Here the CDR3 reads CASSSAGGDDEQYV. In DNA form, the CDR3 reads TGTGCCAGCAGTTCCGCTGGCGGAGACGACGAGCAGTACGTC. The chain has TRBV2 and TRBJ2-7; D unresolved. CDR1 is SNHLY, CDR2 FYNNEI, per germline. This CDR3 has 14 amino acids. The V end was cut by 5 bases, the J end by 5 bases, with 16 bases between.

V usage is TRBV18 and J usage is TRBJ2-3, with D possibly matching TRBD2 (6 bases). The CDR3 covers 16 residues. V was pared by 4 bases and J by 0 bases, with 14 bases between. Germline CDR1 is KGHSH and CDR2 is LQKENI. The CDR3 is CASSRLAPVSTDTQYF. The CDR3 region has the DNA TGTGCCAGCTCACGGCTAGCGCCTGTAAGCACAGATACGCAGTATTTT.

The CDR3, as DNA: TGCGCCAGCAGCGGGGGACAGGGAAACACTGAAGCTTTCTTT. Its translation is CASSGGQGNTEAFF. The rearrangement joins TRBV5-1 to TRBJ1-1; the match to TRBD1 covers 9 bases. This CDR3 contains 14 residues. The germline V gene encodes CDR1 SGHRS and CDR2 YFSETQ. V lost 4 bases, J lost 2 bases, and 3 bases stayed unmatched.

J is TRBJ2-1 and V is TRBV10-3; 13 bases align to TRBD2. V shed 6 bases, J shed 5 bases, and the junction held 13 bases outside the gene matches. The CDR3 has 18 amino acids. Germline V gene sequence: CDR1 ENHRY, CDR2 SYGVKD. CDR3 protein: CAIRPNPGTSGEHNEQFF. CDR3 bases: TGTGCCATCAGACCAAATCCCGGGACTAGCGGGGAACACAATGAGCAGTTCTTC.

The rearrangement links TRBV6-2 or TRBV6-3 to TRBJ2-3; TRBD2 agrees at 9 bases. Germline V CDR1 and CDR2: MNHEY, SVGEGT. This CDR3 region has 16 residues. Unmatched junction bases numbered 7, after V lost 6 bases and J lost 0 bases. The CDR3 loop reads CASSRWLAGSTDTQYF. The CDR3, as DNA: TGTGCCAGCAGCCGCTGGCTAGCGGGAAGCACAGATACGCAGTATTTT.

The chain carries TRBV4-1 and TRBJ2-7; maybe TRBD2 (5 bases). The CDR3 covers 15 residues. Germline loops: CDR1 MGHRA, CDR2 YSYEKL. V was pared by 4 bases and J by 0 bases, with 13 bases between. CDR3 sequence reads: CASSPHRGSSYEQYF. The CDR3 DNA reads as TGCGCCAGCAGCCCACACCGGGGAAGCTCCTACGAGCAGTACTTC.

The chain has TRBV6-2 or TRBV6-3 and TRBJ1-1, with D possibly TRBD1 on 6 matching bases. Trimming pared 2 bases from V and 1 base from J, leaving 11 bases between. The germline V gene encodes CDR1 MNHEY and CDR2 SVGEGT. The CDR3 has 15 residues. This CDR3 is CASSYGGHANTEAFF. The CDR3, as DNA: TGTGCCAGCAGTTACGGGGGACACGCGAACACTGAAGCTTTCTTT.